Below, one T cell receptor beta chain is given with its context. Its antigen has not been determined. No per-base quality is available; no much larger clone lies one base away. V and J are truncated by 4 bases and 1 base respectively, leaving an intervening sequence of 14 bases. Inclusive of the bounding cysteine and phenylalanine, the CDR3 is 16 residues long. The read is trimmed to its CDR3 DNA, 48 bases read in frame from base 1. The germline V gene (reference sequence) sets CDR1 to SGHNT and CDR2 to YYREEE. The sample comes from a study of blood T cell repertoires in COVID-19 (dated by TCRdb to about 2020). Notes on the research overall: The collaborator samples originated in the United States, Italy and Spain and spanned the acute and convalescent phases of COVID-19. Samples were obtained from the ongoing ImmuneRACE study (first 160 participants) and from over 1,000 subjects provided by 6 global collaborators. The prospective study material was composed of cDNA or gDNA derived from T cells, B-cell-depleted T cells, or PBMCs. Where available, HLA class I and class II types were taken from metadata supplied by the sample provider and were not determined by assay-based typing. A de-identified subject ID, COVID-19 status, age in years and sex were almost always included in the sample metadata. The repertoires were released in a freely available public database meant as a resource for research on the immune response to SARS-CoV-2. The dataset comprised deeply sampled blood TCRbeta repertoires from subjects exposed to, actively infected with, or recovered from COVID-19. What the study reported, not specific to this receptor: The quantity of clinical and demographic metadata differed by source and by participant and was supplied without curation.

In the prospective study, participants were roughly 18 to 89 years old, resided in about two dozen geographic areas of the United States, and were enrolled through a virtual design. In the prospective study, participants were assigned to cohorts based on the clinical history participants reported in a screening survey and a study questionnaire. Recovered participants in ImmuneRACE Cohort 3 were defined by two consecutive negative NP/OP PCR tests, clearance by a healthcare professional, or resolution of symptoms. In the prospective study, mobile phlebotomists collected whole blood, serum and a nasopharyngeal or oropharyngeal swab from each participant. Prospective study participants could optionally give additional blood draws and questionnaires over an approximately 2-month period. Prospective study blood samples were shipped either frozen or at room temperature before DNA extraction. The immunoSEQ Assay, a bias-controlled multiplex PCR, was used to amplify TCRbeta CDR3 regions from genomic DNA. Under the source paper's analysis protocol: Nucleated cell counts per sample were estimated from amplification of reference gene primers within the assay. To quantify the absolute abundance of each unique TCRbeta CDR3 rearrangement, sequence reads were collapsed and filtered. For each sample, productive Simpson clonality was calculated as the square root of Simpson's diversity index over productive rearrangements. Held by TCRdb, this immuneACCESS table contains in-frame sequences only and omits some clones. Under half of the omission traces to an unresolved V gene where checked; the cause of the rest is unknown. V and J calls plus clone size are reproduced from that table; the DNA served to infer D and trimming. Here the sample has 280,000 or so clones; 70% to 90% occur a single time. Jointly, the top ten make up 2.2% of the sample.

Sequencing input: PBMCs or T cells enriched from blood (not recorded which). The receptor comes from a young man who had recovered from COVID-19. The rearranged segments are TRBV5-4 and TRBJ2-2, and the D gene may be TRBD1, 6 bases matching. The CDR3 loop reads CASSNTGWQNTGELFF. The nucleotide sequence reads TGTGCCAGCAGCAATACAGGGTGGCAGAACACCGGGGAGCTGTTTTTT.